Below are 13 T cell receptor beta chains sequenced from a single sample in a study of blood T cell repertoires in COVID-19. Method: immunoSEQ multiplex PCR; TCRdb's copy keeps in-frame clones and lacks some. This sample has 110,000 or so clones; more than 75% occur once, and the top ten carry over 7.5%. Sample: peripheral blood. The receptors were gathered from a middle-aged woman with acute or convalescent COVID-19.

The chain recombines TRBV5-1 with TRBJ1-2; a weak D match, TRBD1 (6 bases). This CDR3 region has 13 residues. Germline V gives CDR1 SGHRS, CDR2 YFSETQ. V was trimmed by 4 bases and J by 3 bases, leaving 10 bases between them. The CDR3: CASSPDSHYGYTF. The CDR3 bases are TGCGCCAGCAGCCCGGACAGCCACTATGGCTACACCTTC.

This clone has more than one count but fewer than ten. The chain couples TRBV10-3 to TRBJ1-2; 8 bases fit TRBD1. Per the germline V gene, CDR1 is ENHRY and CDR2 is SYGVKD. The CDR3 is 14 amino acids. V lost 2 bases to trimming and J lost 4 bases; unmatched junction nucleotides: 3. The CDR3 region has the DNA TGTGCCATCAGTGAGACCACAGGGGGCTATGGCTACACCTTC. Translating gives CAISETTGGYGYTF.

The chain recombines TRBV9 with TRBJ2-2, with 8 bases lining up with TRBD2. Germline V gives CDR1 SGDLS, CDR2 YYNGEE. The CDR3 totals 17 residues. J was trimmed by 4 bases and V by 0 bases; bases with no gene match: 8. The CDR3 spells CASSVEWRGAPTGELFF. CDR3 nucleotides: TGTGCCAGCAGCGTAGAGTGGCGGGGGGCGCCCACCGGGGAGCTGTTTTTT. Filled out from reference TRBV9 and TRBJ2-2, the complete variable domain reads DSGVTQTPKHLITATGQRVTLRCSPRSGDLSVYWYQQSLDQGLQFLIQYYNGEERAKGNILERFSAQQFPDLHSELNLSSLELGDSALYFCASSVEWRGAPTGELFFGEGSRLTVL.

This clone was detected only once. The J gene is TRBJ1-2, the V gene TRBV30; no reliable D call. The V gene's germline CDR1 is GTSNPN and CDR2 SVGIG (reference sequence). This CDR3 is built from 11 residues. Trimming took 7 bases from V and 5 from J, leaving 11 bases between them. The chain's CDR3 is CASQVLYGYTF. The CDR3 region has the DNA TGTGCCTCCCAGGTCCTTTATGGCTACACCTTC.

This rearrangement joins TRBV30 to TRBJ2-3, with 7 bases aligning to TRBD2. This CDR3 has 12 residues. With 4 bases clipped from V and 4 bases from J, the junction kept 2 bases outside the gene matches. In germline, CDR1 is GTSNPN, CDR2 SVGIG (reference sequence). CDR3 loop: CAWNSGPDTQYF. In DNA form, the CDR3 reads TGTGCCTGGAATAGCGGGCCAGATACGCAGTATTTT. Variable domain in full (rest from reference TRBV30 and TRBJ2-3): SQTIHQWPATLVQPVGSPLSLECTVEGTSNPNLYWYRQAAGRGLQLLFYSVGIGQISSEVPQNLSASRPQDRQFILSSKKLLLSDSGFYLCAWNSGPDTQYFGPGTRLTVL.

J is TRBJ2-2 and V is TRBV10-3; the D is unclear. There are 14 residues in the CDR3. V lost 10 bases to trimming and J lost 0 bases, with 12 bases between them. Per the germline V gene, CDR1 is ENHRY and CDR2 is SYGVKD. The CDR3 is CATLRSSNTGELFF. The CDR3 DNA sequence: TGTGCCACCCTGCGGTCATCGAACACCGGGGAGCTGTTTTTT.

This CDR3 reads CASSLGVDRAFSGELFF. CDR3 DNA sequence: TGTGCCAGCAGCTTAGGGGTGGACAGGGCCTTCTCCGGGGAGCTGTTTTTT. This chain connects TRBV7-3 to TRBJ2-2; 8 bases agree with TRBD1. V was clipped by 2 bases and J by 6 bases; unmatched bases: 11. Germline CDR1 and CDR2: SGHTA and FQGTGA. This CDR3 has 17 residues.

The CDR3 nucleotides are TGTGCCAGCAGCAAACCCTTTGGGGCGGGGGGCCGAACCCCCCTAAACATTCAGTACTTC. Translation: CASSKPFGAGGRTPLNIQYF. The chain joins TRBV21-1 to TRBJ2-4; TRBD2, the table's D call, was not compared with the DNA. TRBV21-1 is given as a pseudogene. CDR3 length: 20 residues.

The chain uses TRBV30 and TRBJ1-5, with 9 bases identical to TRBD1. Germline V CDR1 and CDR2: GTSNPN, SVGIG (reference sequence). The CDR3 contains 12 residues. V shed 4 bases, J shed 5 bases, and the junction held 0 bases outside the gene matches. The CDR3, as DNA: TGTGCCTGGAACAGGGGGCATCAGCCCCAGCATTTT. Encoded protein: CAWNRGHQPQHF.

The chain links TRBV4-3 to TRBJ2-4; 8 bases match TRBD1. The V and J ends lost 0 bases and 2 bases, in that order; junction bases with no gene match: 9. Per germline, CDR1 LGHNA and CDR2 YSLEER. The CDR3 contains 18 residues. This CDR3 is CASSQEWDRLAPKNIQYF. For the CDR3, the DNA is TGCGCCAGCAGCCAAGAGTGGGACAGGCTAGCCCCCAAAAACATTCAGTACTTC.

This rearrangement joins TRBV18 to TRBJ2-2; D ambiguous. The CDR3 extends over 16 amino acids. Germline V gene data show CDR1 as KGHSH and CDR2 as LQKENI. V shed 3 bases and J shed 0 bases, with 11 bases lying between them. The CDR3 loop is CASSPILLANTGELFF. DNA of the CDR3: TGTGCCAGCTCACCGATACTTTTGGCGAACACCGGGGAGCTGTTTTTT. Complete variable domain (other parts from reference TRBV18 and TRBJ2-2): NAGVMQNPRHLVRRRGQEARLRCSPMKGHSHVYWYRQLPEEGLKFMVYLQKENIIDESGMPKERFSAEFPKEGPSILRIQQVVRGDSAAYFCASSPILLANTGELFFGEGSRLTVL.

This rearrangement joins TRBV18 to TRBJ1-2, with D tentatively TRBD1 (6 bases). V was trimmed by 3 bases and J by 2 bases, leaving 13 bases between them. CDR1 and CDR2 from the germline V gene are KGHSH and LQKENI. The length of the CDR3 is 15 residues. The CDR3 loop reads CASSPAPGHNYGYTF. In DNA, the CDR3 is TGTGCCAGCTCACCTGCCCCGGGACACAACTATGGCTACACCTTC.

The V call is TRBV7-9, the J call TRBJ1-6; 7 nucleotides line up with TRBD1. V dropped 6 bases and J dropped 7; count of bases not matched to a gene: 6. In germline, CDR1 is SEHNR, CDR2 FQNEAQ (reference sequence). The CDR3 loop spans 14 amino acids. CDR3 sequence: CASRNRGSNSPLHF. The CDR3 DNA is TGTGCCAGCAGAAACAGGGGATCAAATTCACCCCTCCACTTT.